This T cell receptor beta chain was recovered during a study of blood T cell repertoires in COVID-19. Background on the study: The United States, Italy and Spain provided the acute and convalescent COVID-19 samples.

The repertoire was sequenced with immunoSEQ multiplex PCR; TCRdb's copy has only in-frame clones and lacks some. Of approximately 210,000 clones detected, roughly 87% appear once; the ten largest clones hold 1.9%. The sequenced material came from peripheral blood. The clonotype was recovered from a man aged 40-55 years with active or convalescent COVID-19.

As DNA, the CDR3 is TGTGCCAGCACGGGACAACCAGGGACTGAAGCTTTCTTT. It yields the protein CASTGQPGTEAFF. J is TRBJ1-1 and V is TRBV9, with D perhaps TRBD1 (6 bases). V lost 6 bases and J 5 bases, leaving 14 bases between the germline ends. CDR3 length equals 13 residues. Germline V CDR1 and CDR2: SGDLS, YYNGEE.